This is a list of T cell receptor beta chains from one sample in a study of cytomegalovirus exposure and HLA in healthy donors. Sequencing was performed with immunoSEQ multiplex PCR; in TCRdb, only in-frame clones are kept and a portion is missing. The sample lists under 250,000 clones, around 85% occurring once. What was sequenced was PBMCs. The source is a human donor in good health. The CDR3 runs from the conserved cysteine through the conserved F or W. Each record gives: CDR3 protein, CDR3 DNA, clone size, D gene, V gene, J gene. D genes are given only for firm matches. The size of a clone is reported for some rows only, either as once, few or many, or as a class for expanded clones.

CDR3 protein: CASSARTVSNEQYF; CDR3 DNA: TGTGCCAGCAGTGCCAGGACAGTGTCTAACGAGCAGTACTTC; clone size: .; D gene: .; V gene: TRBV27; J gene: TRBJ2-7
CDR3 protein: CAISGGTGSTDTQYF; CDR3 DNA: TGTGCCATCAGTGGAGGGACAGGGAGCACAGATACGCAGTATTTT; clone size: .; D gene: TRBD1; V gene: TRBV10-3; J gene: TRBJ2-3
CDR3 protein: CASSFYEGVDTQYF; CDR3 DNA: TGTGCCAGCAGCTTTTATGAGGGAGTGGACACGCAGTATTTT; clone size: .; D gene: .; V gene: TRBV5-4; J gene: TRBJ2-3
CDR3 protein: CATSSLTSGRPYEQYF; CDR3 DNA: TGTGCCACCAGCAGCCTAACTAGCGGGAGGCCCTACGAGCAGTACTTC; clone size: .; D gene: TRBD2; V gene: TRBV15; J gene: TRBJ2-7
CDR3 protein: CASSTGTANQPQHF; CDR3 DNA: TGTGCCAGCAGCACCGGGACAGCCAATCAGCCCCAGCATTTT; clone size: .; D gene: TRBD1; V gene: TRBV6-5; J gene: TRBJ1-5
CDR3 protein: CASSPRIYEQYF; CDR3 DNA: TGTGCCAGCAGCCCGAGGATCTACGAGCAGTACTTC; clone size: .; D gene: .; V gene: TRBV5-8; J gene: TRBJ2-7
CDR3 protein: CASSLGAGGAGSPLHF; CDR3 DNA: TGTGCCAGCAGCTTGGGCGCAGGGGGCGCGGGTTCACCCCTCCACTTT; clone size: few; D gene: TRBD1; V gene: TRBV5-4; J gene: TRBJ1-6
CDR3 protein: CASSVTWDRGGEQYF; CDR3 DNA: TGTGCCAGCAGCGTAACATGGGACAGGGGGGGCGAGCAGTACTTC; clone size: .; D gene: TRBD1; V gene: TRBV9; J gene: TRBJ2-7
CDR3 protein: CASSPPSVDTEAFF; CDR3 DNA: TGTGCCAGTAGTCCTCCTTCGGTGGACACTGAAGCTTTCTTT; clone size: many; D gene: .; V gene: TRBV19; J gene: TRBJ1-1
CDR3 protein: CASSQGSFSTWRSTDTQYF; CDR3 DNA: TGTGCCAGCAGCCAAGGTTCCTTCAGCACGTGGCGGAGCACAGATACGCAGTATTTT; clone size: .; D gene: .; V gene: TRBV14; J gene: TRBJ2-3
CDR3 protein: CASWPGQVPSEQYF; CDR3 DNA: TGTGCCAGCTGGCCGGGACAGGTCCCCTCCGAGCAGTACTTC; clone size: .; D gene: TRBD1; V gene: TRBV18; J gene: TRBJ2-7
CDR3 protein: CASILRPGSNQPQHF; CDR3 DNA: TGTGCCAGCATACTTCGGCCGGGAAGCAATCAGCCCCAGCATTTT; clone size: .; D gene: .; V gene: TRBV6-6; J gene: TRBJ1-5
CDR3 protein: CASSTGWPYEQYF; CDR3 DNA: TGTGCCAGCAGCACAGGGTGGCCCTACGAGCAGTACTTC; clone size: .; D gene: .; V gene: TRBV28; J gene: TRBJ2-7
CDR3 protein: CAISLGTGGRVTEQFF; CDR3 DNA: TGTGCCATCAGCCTAGGGACGGGAGGAAGGGTCACTGAGCAGTTCTTC; clone size: .; D gene: TRBD2; V gene: TRBV10-3; J gene: TRBJ2-1
CDR3 protein: CASSPGWGTDTQYF; CDR3 DNA: TGTGCCAGCAGCCCAGGGTGGGGCACAGATACGCAGTATTTT; clone size: once; D gene: .; V gene: TRBV28; J gene: TRBJ2-3
CDR3 protein: CASGARTVTEAFF; CDR3 DNA: TGTGCTAGTGGTGCCCGAACAGTCACTGAAGCTTTCTTT; clone size: .; D gene: .; V gene: TRBV12-5; J gene: TRBJ1-1
CDR3 protein: CASRAGQGPPSYEQYF; CDR3 DNA: TGTGCCAGCAGGGCGGGACAGGGGCCGCCATCCTACGAGCAGTACTTC; clone size: .; D gene: TRBD1; V gene: TRBV2; J gene: TRBJ2-7
CDR3 protein: CASSYPRQGFSGNTIYF; CDR3 DNA: TGTGCCAGCAGCTACCCCCGACAGGGATTTAGTGGAAACACCATATATTTT; clone size: .; D gene: TRBD1; V gene: TRBV7-8; J gene: TRBJ1-3
CDR3 protein: CASRKTGDSYEQYF; CDR3 DNA: TGTGCCAGCAGGAAGACAGGGGACTCCTACGAGCAGTACTTC; clone size: .; D gene: TRBD1; V gene: TRBV5-6; J gene: TRBJ2-7
CDR3 protein: CASLAGAGNEQFF; CDR3 DNA: TGTGCCAGCTTAGCGGGAGCTGGCAATGAGCAGTTCTTC; clone size: few; D gene: TRBD2; V gene: TRBV2; J gene: TRBJ2-1
CDR3 protein: CASSPFRNSGPYEQYF; CDR3 DNA: TGTGCCAGCAGCCCGTTCCGGAATAGCGGACCCTACGAGCAGTACTTC; clone size: .; D gene: .; V gene: TRBV7-2; J gene: TRBJ2-7
CDR3 protein: CASSQELSGRIYEQYF; CDR3 DNA: TGTGCCAGCAGCCAAGAACTAAGCGGGAGGATCTACGAGCAGTACTTC; clone size: .; D gene: TRBD2; V gene: TRBV4-2; J gene: TRBJ2-7
CDR3 protein: CASSVDSRAYGYTF; CDR3 DNA: TGTGCCAGCAGTGTGGACAGTCGGGCATATGGCTACACCTTC; clone size: .; D gene: .; V gene: TRBV2; J gene: TRBJ1-2
CDR3 protein: CASGTSGTYEQYF; CDR3 DNA: TGTGCCAGCGGGACTAGCGGTACCTACGAGCAGTACTTC; clone size: .; D gene: TRBD2; V gene: TRBV6-6; J gene: TRBJ2-7
CDR3 protein: CASSEKRTSSYEQYF; CDR3 DNA: TGTGCCAGTAGCGAAAAGAGGACTAGCAGCTACGAGCAGTACTTC; clone size: .; D gene: TRBD2; V gene: TRBV19; J gene: TRBJ2-7
CDR3 protein: CASSLTGDGGNQPQHF; CDR3 DNA: TGCGCCAGCAGCTTGACAGGGGATGGGGGCAATCAGCCCCAGCATTTT; clone size: .; D gene: TRBD1; V gene: TRBV5-1; J gene: TRBJ1-5
CDR3 protein: CASSESPSGRVYEQYF; CDR3 DNA: TGTGCCAGCAGTGAGAGTCCTAGCGGGAGGGTTTACGAGCAGTACTTC; clone size: once; D gene: TRBD2; V gene: TRBV2; J gene: TRBJ2-7
CDR3 protein: CASSPTGKGYEQYF; CDR3 DNA: TGTGCCAGCAGCCCTACGGGAAAGGGTTACGAGCAGTACTTC; clone size: once; D gene: .; V gene: TRBV11-1; J gene: TRBJ2-7
CDR3 protein: CASSLSGEGTEAFF; CDR3 DNA: TGTGCCAGCAGCTTGTCAGGGGAAGGCACTGAAGCTTTCTTT; clone size: .; D gene: .; V gene: TRBV7-9; J gene: TRBJ1-1
CDR3 protein: CASSSMGTANTGELFF; CDR3 DNA: TGTGCCAGCAGTTCAATGGGGACAGCCAACACCGGGGAGCTGTTTTTT; clone size: .; D gene: TRBD1; V gene: TRBV7-9; J gene: TRBJ2-2
CDR3 protein: CAISEFGQGGYGYTF; CDR3 DNA: TGTGCCATCAGTGAGTTCGGACAGGGGGGTTATGGCTACACCTTC; clone size: .; D gene: TRBD1; V gene: TRBV10-3; J gene: TRBJ1-2
CDR3 protein: CASSPRDTSSGNTIYF; CDR3 DNA: TGTGCCAGCTCACCACGGGACACCTCCTCTGGAAACACCATATATTTT; clone size: .; D gene: .; V gene: TRBV18; J gene: TRBJ1-3
CDR3 protein: CASSDDRGRLGTEAFF; CDR3 DNA: TGTGCCAGCAGTGACGACAGGGGACGCCTCGGAACTGAAGCTTTCTTT; clone size: few; D gene: TRBD1; V gene: TRBV2; J gene: TRBJ1-1
CDR3 protein: CASSQTAGDTQYF; CDR3 DNA: TGTGCCAGCAGTCAAACCGCGGGGGATACGCAGTATTTT; clone size: .; D gene: .; V gene: TRBV7-2; J gene: TRBJ2-3
CDR3 protein: CASSHNLQGNYEQYF; CDR3 DNA: TGTGCCAGTAGTCATAACCTACAGGGGAACTACGAGCAGTACTTC; clone size: .; D gene: TRBD1; V gene: TRBV19; J gene: TRBJ2-7
CDR3 protein: CASSYRDRGDGGVDF; CDR3 DNA: TGTGCCAGCAGCTACCGGGACAGGGGGGACGGGGGTGTCGATTTT; clone size: .; D gene: TRBD1; V gene: TRBV7-6; J gene: TRBJ2-3
CDR3 protein: CAIRQDRNTEAFF; CDR3 DNA: TGTGCTATCAGACAGGACAGGAACACTGAAGCTTTCTTT; clone size: .; D gene: .; V gene: TRBV10-3; J gene: TRBJ1-1
CDR3 protein: CATTRGTRLAGEFDTQYF; CDR3 DNA: TGTGCCACAACGAGGGGGACTCGACTAGCGGGAGAATTTGATACGCAGTATTTT; clone size: .; D gene: TRBD2; V gene: TRBV10-3; J gene: TRBJ2-3